This TCR beta chain stems from a study of identical twins. This clonotype came up a few times. The antigen remains unidentified. Notes on the study in general: Twin pairs had excess sharing that was weaker in beta out-of-frame sequences. Cord blood beta clonotypes that were abundant carried fewer insertions, and memory repertoires showed no such trend.

The germline V and J ends were trimmed by 6 bases and 1 base, with 9 bases remaining between them. The CDR3 consists of 14 residues. Per germline, CDR1 SNHLY and CDR2 FYNNEI. One entry per CDR3 protein results from TCRdb running MiXCR on the 5' RACE reads. This table holds a few hundred thousand distinct CDR3 sequences, roughly 15% found once. All donors were healthy, and all were Caucasian. These same records also appear under a second study, on yellow fever vaccine responses in identical twins.

V usage is TRBV2 and J usage is TRBJ2-2; D gene unclear. The sequencing sample was made of CD4+ T cells sorted from blood. The receptor was isolated from a woman in her late teens or twenties in good health. This CDR3 reads CASRIQRNTGELFF. The CDR3 DNA reads as TGTGCCAGCAGGATACAGCGGAACACCGGGGAGCTGTTTTTT. The full variable domain, completed using reference TRBV2 and TRBJ2-2, is EPEVTQTPSHQVTQMGQEVILRCVPISNHLYFYWYRQILGQKVEFLVSFYNNEISEKSEIFDDQFSVERPDGSNFTLKIRSTKLEDSAMYFCASRIQRNTGELFFGEGSRLTVL.